This TCR beta chain comes out of a study of T cell responses to AZD1222 COVID-19 vaccine. Study-level results: Regions 160-218 and 743-854 dominated among vaccine-associated CD4 TCRs spanning spike. Mostly white British, mostly female donors; authors suggested clonal diversity may be underestimated. Seropositivity was recorded at baseline in only 6 or 7 AZD1222 recipients. Reports indicate that nearly half of spike-specific TCRs are directed at unmutated variant regions.

Clones were read by immunoSEQ multiplex PCR, and TCRdb kept only the in-frame ones, dropping some. The sample lists around 120,000 clones, about 90% seen once, with under 3% in the top ten. Note on this clone: Its antigen is still unknown.

The length of the CDR3 is 13 residues. The material was peripheral blood, obtained 28 days after the second AZD1222 dose. This TCR came from an adult who received the AZD1222 COVID-19 vaccine. This chain links TRBV12-1 with TRBJ1-1. TRBV12-1 is given as a pseudogene. The CDR3: CASCSGWVDHAFF. CDR3 nucleotide sequence: TGTGCCAGCTGCTCTGGCTGGGTTGATCACGCTTTCTTT.